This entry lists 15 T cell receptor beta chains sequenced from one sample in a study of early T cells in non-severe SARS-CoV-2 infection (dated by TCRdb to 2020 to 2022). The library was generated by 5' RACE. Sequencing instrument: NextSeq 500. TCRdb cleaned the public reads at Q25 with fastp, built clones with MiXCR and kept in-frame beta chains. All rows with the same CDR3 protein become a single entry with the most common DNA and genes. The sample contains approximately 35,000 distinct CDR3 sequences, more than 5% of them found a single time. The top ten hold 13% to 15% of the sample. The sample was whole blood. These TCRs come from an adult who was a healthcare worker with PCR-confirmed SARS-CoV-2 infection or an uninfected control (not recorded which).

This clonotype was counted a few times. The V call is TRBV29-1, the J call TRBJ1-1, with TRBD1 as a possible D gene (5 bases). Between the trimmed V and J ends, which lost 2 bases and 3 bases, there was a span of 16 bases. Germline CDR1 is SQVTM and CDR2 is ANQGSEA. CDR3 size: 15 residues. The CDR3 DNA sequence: TGCAGCGTTGAATTCCTGGCAGGGTGGGACACTGAAGCTTTCTTT. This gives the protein CSVEFLAGWDTEAFF.

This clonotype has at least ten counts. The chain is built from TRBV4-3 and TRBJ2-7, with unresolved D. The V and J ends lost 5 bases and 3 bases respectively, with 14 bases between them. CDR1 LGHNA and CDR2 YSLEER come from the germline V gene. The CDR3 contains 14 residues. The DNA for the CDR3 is TGCGCCAGCAGCGTCCGCCAAAGCAGCTACGAGCAGTACTTC. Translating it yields CASSVRQSSYEQYF.

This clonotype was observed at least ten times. The CDR3 loop reads CASTLRDTDTQYF. The CDR3 nucleotides read TGTGCTAGCACACTCCGGGACACAGATACGCAGTATTTT. The J gene is TRBJ2-3, the V gene TRBV12-5; D is perhaps TRBD2 (5 bases). This CDR3 contains 13 residues. Germline loops: CDR1 LGHNT, CDR2 FRNRAP. Trimming left V 9 bases short and J 2 bases short, with 12 bases between.

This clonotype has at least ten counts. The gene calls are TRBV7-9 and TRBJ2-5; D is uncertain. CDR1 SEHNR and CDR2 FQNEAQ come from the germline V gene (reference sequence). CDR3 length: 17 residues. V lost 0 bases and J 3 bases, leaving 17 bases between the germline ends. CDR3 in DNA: TGTGCCAGCAGCTTAGCGCGAGGAACCGTTTCCAAAGAGACCCAGTACTTC. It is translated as CASSLARGTVSKETQYF.

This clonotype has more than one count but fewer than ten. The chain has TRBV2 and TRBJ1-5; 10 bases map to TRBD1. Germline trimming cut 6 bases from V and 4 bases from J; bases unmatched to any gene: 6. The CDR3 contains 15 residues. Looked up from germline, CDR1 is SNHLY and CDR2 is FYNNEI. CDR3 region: CASRARDRGNQPQHF. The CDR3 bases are TGTGCCAGCAGGGCCCGGGACAGGGGAAATCAGCCCCAGCATTTT.

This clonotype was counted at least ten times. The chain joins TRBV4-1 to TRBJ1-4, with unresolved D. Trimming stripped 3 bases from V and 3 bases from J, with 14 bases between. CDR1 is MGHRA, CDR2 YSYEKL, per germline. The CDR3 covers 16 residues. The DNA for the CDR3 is TGCGCCAGCAGCCATGGAAAGAGAAGCTCTAATGAAAAACTGTTTTTT. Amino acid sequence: CASSHGKRSSNEKLFF.

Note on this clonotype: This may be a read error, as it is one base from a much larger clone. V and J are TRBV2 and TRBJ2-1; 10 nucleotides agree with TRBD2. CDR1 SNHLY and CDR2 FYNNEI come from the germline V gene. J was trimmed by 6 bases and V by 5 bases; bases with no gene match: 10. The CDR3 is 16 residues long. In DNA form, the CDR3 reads TGTGCCAGCAGTCGAACCGGGACTAGCGACTGCAATGAGCAGTTCTTC. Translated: CASSRTGTSDCNEQFF.

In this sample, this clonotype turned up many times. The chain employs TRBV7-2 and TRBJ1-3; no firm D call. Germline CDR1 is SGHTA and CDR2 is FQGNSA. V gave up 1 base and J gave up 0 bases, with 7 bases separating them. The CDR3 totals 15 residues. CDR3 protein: CASSLVVGSGNTIYF. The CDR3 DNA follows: TGTGCCAGCAGCTTAGTGGTGGGCTCTGGAAACACCATATATTTT.

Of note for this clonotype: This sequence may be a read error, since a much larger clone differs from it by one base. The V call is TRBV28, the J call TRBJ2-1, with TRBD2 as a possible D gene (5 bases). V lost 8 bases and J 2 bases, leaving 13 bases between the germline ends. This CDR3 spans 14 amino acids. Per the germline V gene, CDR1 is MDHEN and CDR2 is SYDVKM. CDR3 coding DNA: TGTGCCAGCGGATCTAGCCCCCCCTACAATGAGCAGTTCTTC. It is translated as CASGSSPPYNEQFF.

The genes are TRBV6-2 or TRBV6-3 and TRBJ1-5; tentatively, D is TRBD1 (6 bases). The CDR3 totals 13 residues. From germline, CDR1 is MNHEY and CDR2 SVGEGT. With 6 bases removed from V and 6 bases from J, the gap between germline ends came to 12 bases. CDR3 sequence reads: CASRTTGSQPQHF. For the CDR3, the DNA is TGTGCCAGCAGAACGACAGGAAGTCAGCCCCAGCATTTT.

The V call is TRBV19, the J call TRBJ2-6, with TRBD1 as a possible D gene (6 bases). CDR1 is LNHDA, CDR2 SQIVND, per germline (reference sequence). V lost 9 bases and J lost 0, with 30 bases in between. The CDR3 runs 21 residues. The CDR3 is CASESWSRGRWTDSGANVLTF. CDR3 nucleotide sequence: TGTGCCAGCGAGAGTTGGAGCAGGGGAAGATGGACTGACTCTGGGGCCAACGTCCTGACTTTC.

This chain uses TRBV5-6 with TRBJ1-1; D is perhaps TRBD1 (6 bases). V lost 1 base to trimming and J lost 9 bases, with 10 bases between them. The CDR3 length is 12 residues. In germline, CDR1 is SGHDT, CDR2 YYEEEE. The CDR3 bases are TGTGCCAGCAGCTTGCACAGGGCGCAAGCTTTCTTT. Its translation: CASSLHRAQAFF. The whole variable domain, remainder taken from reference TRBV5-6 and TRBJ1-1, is DAGVTQSPTHLIKTRGQQVTLRCSPKSGHDTVSWYQQALGQGPQFIFQYYEEEERQRGNFPDRFSGHQFPNYSSELNVNALLLGDSALYLCASSLHRAQAFFGQGTRLTVV.

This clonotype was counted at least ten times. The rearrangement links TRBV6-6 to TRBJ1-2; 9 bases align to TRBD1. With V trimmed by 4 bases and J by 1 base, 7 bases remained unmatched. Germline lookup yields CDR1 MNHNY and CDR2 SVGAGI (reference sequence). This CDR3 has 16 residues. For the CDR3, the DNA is TGTGCCAGCAGTTCTCCGGGGGACAGGGATAACTATGGCTACACCTTC. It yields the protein CASSSPGDRDNYGYTF.

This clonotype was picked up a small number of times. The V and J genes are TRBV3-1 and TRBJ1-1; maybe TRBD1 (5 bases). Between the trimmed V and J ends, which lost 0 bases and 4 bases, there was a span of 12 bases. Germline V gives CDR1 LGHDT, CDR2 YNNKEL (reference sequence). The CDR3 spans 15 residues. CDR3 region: CASSQDLGTGTEAFF. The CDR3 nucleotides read TGTGCCAGCAGCCAAGACTTGGGGACCGGCACTGAAGCTTTCTTT.

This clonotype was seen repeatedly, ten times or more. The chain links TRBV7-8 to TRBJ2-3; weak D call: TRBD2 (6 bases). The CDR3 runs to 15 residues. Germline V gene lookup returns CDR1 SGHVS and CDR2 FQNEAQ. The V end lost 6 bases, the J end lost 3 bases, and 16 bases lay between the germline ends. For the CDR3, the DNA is TGTGCCAGCAGTTATGGCCGGGGGATAACAGATACGCAGTATTTT. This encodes CASSYGRGITDTQYF.